These T cell receptor beta chains were read from a single sample in a study of blood T cell repertoires in COVID-19. The repertoire was sequenced with immunoSEQ multiplex PCR; TCRdb's copy has only in-frame clones and lacks some. The data contain some 62,000 clones, approximately 90% of them singletons. The sequenced sample consisted of peripheral blood. These receptors all stem from a woman in her sixties or seventies with COVID-19, enrolled during active disease. The CDR3 runs from the conserved cysteine through the conserved F or W. Fields, in order: J gene, clone size, D gene, V gene, CDR3 protein, CDR3 DNA. A D gene is named only where the DNA matches it firmly. Clone sizes are given selectively: once, few, many, or a class where the clone is expanded.

>TRBJ1-3|-|TRBD1|TRBV7-9
CASSLDRDRASGNTIYF
TGTGCCAGCAGCTTAGACCGGGACAGGGCCTCTGGAAACACCATATATTTT
>TRBJ1-2|-|-|TRBV2
CASRRDFTTYGYTF
TGTGCCAGCAGACGGGACTTTACTACCTATGGCTACACCTTC
>TRBJ2-7|-|TRBD2|TRBV6-5
CASSLRRGESYEQYF
TGTGCCAGCAGTTTACGGCGGGGGGAGTCCTACGAGCAGTACTTC
>TRBJ2-5|-|TRBD2|TRBV2
CASREMRTSRETQYF
TGTGCCAGCAGAGAAATGAGGACTAGCAGGGAGACCCAGTACTTC
>TRBJ1-2|-|-|TRBV7-2
CASSLDRPLYGYTF
TGTGCCAGCAGCTTAGACAGGCCTCTCTATGGCTACACCTTC
>TRBJ1-1|-|TRBD1|TRBV7-3
CASSPPRTGNTEAFF
TGTGCCAGCAGTCCCCCCCGGACAGGGAACACTGAAGCTTTCTTT
>TRBJ1-1|-|-|TRBV11-2
CASTMGQSWTEAFF
TGTGCCAGCACCATGGGACAAAGTTGGACTGAAGCTTTCTTT
>TRBJ2-7|few|-|TRBV19
CASGRTAYEQYF
TGTGCCAGCGGTAGGACAGCCTACGAGCAGTACTTC
>TRBJ2-3|-|TRBD2|TRBV7-2
CASSLVGTSSVADTQYF
TGTGCCAGCAGCTTAGTAGGGACTAGCAGTGTGGCAGATACGCAGTATTTT
>TRBJ1-5|-|-|TRBV6-1
CATHDGAYQPQHF
TGTGCCACTCACGACGGAGCGTATCAGCCCCAGCATTTT
>TRBJ2-1|-|TRBD2|TRBV27
CASSSGNSYNEQFF
TGTGCCAGCAGTAGCGGGAACTCCTACAATGAGCAGTTCTTC
>TRBJ2-3|-|TRBD2|TRBV15
CATSRETGGADTQYF
TGTGCCACCAGCAGAGAGACGGGGGGGGCAGATACGCAGTATTTT
>TRBJ1-5|once|-|TRBV2
CARQGRGQPQHF
TGTGCCAGACAGGGCCGCGGGCAGCCCCAGCATTTT
>TRBJ1-2|-|TRBD1|TRBV11-2
CASSSRDRGQGYTF
TGTGCCAGCAGCTCCCGCGACAGGGGGCAAGGCTACACCTTC
>TRBJ1-5|-|-|TRBV6-4
CASSGSQGDQPQHF
TGTGCCAGCAGTGGCAGCCAGGGCGATCAGCCCCAGCATTTT
>TRBJ2-1|large|TRBD2|TRBV5-1
CASSSPPGLAADEQFF
TGCGCCAGCAGCTCCCCTCCGGGACTAGCGGCGGACGAGCAGTTCTTC
>TRBJ2-3|-|TRBD1|TRBV9
CASSVGRGRTDTQYF
TGTGCCAGCAGCGTAGGTAGGGGGCGCACAGATACGCAGTATTTT
>TRBJ1-2|-|-|TRBV5-6
CASSLVRGAPLNYGYTF
TGTGCCAGCAGCTTGGTCAGGGGCGCTCCGCTTAACTATGGCTACACCTTC